This entry lists 20 T cell receptor beta chains sequenced from one sample in a study of Ad26.COV2.S vaccination and SARS-CoV-2 variants. Indicated treatment: 15 to 20 received Ad26.COV2.S at low or high dose, single or two shots; 5 received placebo; per-sample allocation not given. Material that was analyzed had been drawn on day 63 after the first vaccine or placebo injection. Method: immunoSEQ multiplex PCR; TCRdb's copy keeps in-frame clones and lacks some. This sample yields some 640,000 clones, of which more than 70% are seen a single time; about 1.5% belongs to the top ten. Specimen: peripheral blood, collected in a trial of Ad26.COV2.S vaccine versus placebo. All receptors come from a person between 18 and 65 years old who received the Ad26.COV2.S COVID-19 vaccine or a placebo.

V usage is TRBV7-6 and J usage is TRBJ2-5; 9 nucleotides agree with TRBD1. The CDR3 covers 15 residues. Unmatched junction bases numbered 9, after V lost 5 bases and J lost 5 bases. Germline V gene lookup returns CDR1 SGHVS and CDR2 FNYEAQ. CDR3: CASSRHRGLEETQYF. CDR3 bases: TGTGCCAGCAGCCGACACAGGGGGCTGGAGGAGACCCAGTACTTC.

The chain is built from TRBV30 and TRBJ2-1; TRBD1 aligns across 10 bases. Germline trimming cut 1 base from V and 8 bases from J; bases unmatched to any gene: 5. CDR3 length: 14 residues. Looked up from germline, CDR1 is GTSNPN and CDR2 is SVGIG (reference sequence). CDR3 nucleotides: TGTGCCTGGAGTGAACCGGGACAGGGGTATGAGCAGTTCTTC. Translated, it gives CAWSEPGQGYEQFF.

In this sample, this clone turned up a few times. The chain combines TRBV5-1 with TRBJ1-4, with 8 positions matching TRBD1. The CDR3 totals 13 residues. The V segment lost 7 bases and the J segment 3 bases; nucleotides outside the gene matches: 2. Germline values: CDR1 SGHRS, CDR2 YFSETQ. The CDR3 bases are TGCGCCAGCGCAGGGGGCCCTAATGAAAAACTGTTTTTT. This encodes CASAGGPNEKLFF.

J is TRBJ2-2 and V is TRBV30; the D call may be TRBD1 or TRBD2 (5 bases each). The ends were cut back, 0 bases at V and 4 bases at J, with 12 bases in the middle. CDR1 and CDR2 (germline): GTSNPN, SVGIG (reference sequence). The CDR3 is 15 amino acids. The CDR3 DNA sequence: TGTGCCTGGAGTGTACTGGGGGTAGCCACCGGGGAGCTGTTTTTT. Protein product: CAWSVLGVATGELFF.

The V call is TRBV5-1, the J call TRBJ2-5; TRBD1 is a possible D gene (6 bases). This CDR3 spans 16 amino acids. The V and J ends lost 0 bases and 5 bases respectively, with 17 bases between them. The V gene's germline CDR1 is SGHRS and CDR2 YFSETQ. CDR3 in DNA: TGCGCCAGCAGCTTGGAGCGGTATGGGGGCCCGGAGACCCAGTACTTC. Translating it yields CASSLERYGGPETQYF.

V and J are TRBV10-3 and TRBJ2-1; D not certain. Per the germline V gene, CDR1 is ENHRY and CDR2 is SYGVKD. With 1 base removed from V and 6 bases from J, the gap between germline ends came to 1 base. The CDR3 extends over 11 amino acids. The CDR3 loop reads CAISEFNEQFF. CDR3 nucleotides: TGTGCCATCAGTGAGTTCAATGAGCAGTTCTTC.

This sequence joins TRBV24-1 and TRBJ2-5, with D perhaps TRBD1 or TRBD2 (6 bases each). The V end was cut by 1 base, the J end by 5 bases, with 13 bases between. Per germline, CDR1 KGHDR and CDR2 SFDVKD. CDR3 length equals 15 residues. This chain's CDR3 is CATSDFGQGRETQYF. In DNA form, the CDR3 reads TGTGCCACCAGTGATTTCGGGCAGGGGAGGGAGACCCAGTACTTC.

This clone was seen only once. The rearrangement links TRBV27 to TRBJ1-2, with a possible D match to TRBD1 (6 bases). Germline CDR1 reads MNHEY; CDR2 reads SMNVEV (reference sequence). The CDR3 length is 13 residues. The ends were cut back, 2 bases at V and 7 bases at J, with 11 bases in the middle. The CDR3 region has the DNA TGTGCCAGCAGTTTAATGGGGGCAGGTGGCTACACCTTC. Translation gives CASSLMGAGGYTF.

The chain uses TRBV3-1 (or the pseudogene TRBV3-2) and TRBJ2-1, with 7 bases that match TRBD1. The J segment lost 9 bases and the V segment lost 4 bases, leaving 3 bases of the junction unmatched. This CDR3 has 12 residues. Germline lookup yields CDR1 LGHDT and CDR2 YNNKEL (reference sequence). The chain's CDR3 is CASSPGTVEQFF. CDR3 nucleotide sequence: TGTGCCAGCAGCCCCGGGACAGTTGAGCAGTTCTTC.

The chain joins TRBV5-5 to TRBJ1-4; D gene unclear. There are 18 residues in the CDR3. CDR1 is SGHKS, CDR2 YYEKEE, per germline (reference sequence). Trimming left V 1 base short and J 2 bases short, with 18 bases between. The CDR3 region is CASSLLDGNRFTNEKLFF. CDR3 coding DNA: TGTGCCAGCAGCTTGTTAGACGGTAACAGATTTACTAATGAAAAACTGTTTTTT.

The rearrangement uses TRBV30 and TRBJ1-1; the D gene is possibly TRBD1 (6 bases). This CDR3 spans 13 amino acids. CDR1 is GTSNPN and CDR2 is SVGIG in the germline V gene (reference sequence). The V end was cut by 1 base, the J end by 11 bases, with 17 bases between. The CDR3 sequence is CAWSDRVRLAAFF. The DNA for the CDR3 is TGTGCCTGGAGTGACAGGGTGAGGCTCGCGGCTTTCTTT.

This chain connects TRBV5-4 to TRBJ1-3; no clear D. Trimming pared 2 bases from V and 4 bases from J, leaving 7 bases between. Germline V gene lookup returns CDR1 SGHNT and CDR2 YYREEE (reference sequence). The CDR3 length is 13 residues. The CDR3 DNA is TGTGCCAGCAGCTTAACCCCGGGAAACACCATATATTTT. It encodes CASSLTPGNTIYF.

The chain employs TRBV6-1 and TRBJ1-3; D is unresolved. The CDR3 sequence is 16 residues long. Between the trimmed V and J ends, which lost 0 bases and 8 bases, there was a span of 17 bases. Germline V gene lookup returns CDR1 MNHNS and CDR2 SASEGT. CDR3 nucleotides: TGTGCCAGCAGTGAAGCGCCTCGCCAGGCGCGGGACACCATATATTTT. This encodes CASSEAPRQARDTIYF.

V and J are TRBV19 and TRBJ2-3; TRBD2 matches 11 bases. CDR1 and CDR2 (germline): LNHDA, SQIVND (reference sequence). Losses at the gene ends were 7 bases for V and 7 bases for J; bases not matched to a gene: 7. The CDR3 spans 14 residues. CDR3 DNA sequence: TGTGCCAGTACTGTAGCGGGAGGGCCATATACGCAGTATTTT. It codes for CASTVAGGPYTQYF.

The chain carries TRBV3-1 (or the pseudogene TRBV3-2) and TRBJ2-2, with a possible D match to TRBD2 (6 bases). The CDR3 runs 14 residues. Trimming stripped 4 bases from V and 5 bases from J, with 11 bases between. Germline V gene sequence: CDR1 LGHDT, CDR2 YNNKEL (reference sequence). The CDR3 bases are TGTGCCAGCAGCCTTAAGGGAGGTACCGGGGAGCTGTTTTTT. It translates to CASSLKGGTGELFF.

For the CDR3, the DNA is TGTGCCAGTAGTCAGGGGGCAAATGGGCCCCAGCATTTT. Translating it yields CASSQGANGPQHF. The chain employs TRBV19 and TRBJ1-5, with 8 bases identical to TRBD1. Trimming at V came to 5 bases and at J to 9 bases, leaving 6 bases not matched to a gene. In germline, CDR1 is LNHDA, CDR2 SQIVND (reference sequence). The CDR3 consists of 13 residues.

V gene TRBV18 combines with J gene TRBJ2-7; 9 bases agree with TRBD1. Germline CDR1 and CDR2: KGHSH and LQKENI. Trimming removed 6 bases from V and 2 bases from J; junction bases left unmatched: 8. CDR3 length equals 15 residues. The CDR3, as DNA: TGTGCCAGCTCCTCCGGGACAGGGCTGACCTACGAGCAGTACTTC. Its translation: CASSSGTGLTYEQYF.

The V gene is TRBV5-1, the J gene TRBJ2-4; 12 bases map to TRBD1. This CDR3 has 18 residues. The germline gives CDR1 SGHRS, CDR2 YFSETQ. J was trimmed by 0 bases and V by 1 base; bases with no gene match: 5. Written as DNA, the CDR3 is TGCGCCAGCAGCTTGACGGGACAGGGGGCGTTAGCCAAAAACATTCAGTACTTC. Amino acid sequence: CASSLTGQGALAKNIQYF.

This clone has only one observation. Distinct nucleotide sequences in the sample also encode this CDR3. The rearrangement uses TRBV2 and TRBJ2-7; weak D call: TRBD2 (5 bases). Between the trimmed V and J ends, which lost 6 bases and 3 bases, there was a span of 6 bases. The CDR3 has 11 residues. CDR1 and CDR2 from the germline V gene are SNHLY and FYNNEI. CDR3 region: CASRDFYEQYF. The CDR3 nucleotides read TGTGCCAGCAGGGACTTCTACGAGCAGTACTTC.

This clone has at least ten counts. The chain links TRBV20-1 to TRBJ2-7; no firm D call. V was cut by 3 bases and J by 2 bases, with 14 bases left in between. Germline V lookup: CDR1 DFQATT, CDR2 SNEGSKA (reference sequence). The CDR3 is 14 residues long. CDR3 in amino acids: CSASGFGGTYEQYF. CDR3 DNA: TGCAGTGCTAGTGGATTCGGTGGAACCTACGAGCAGTACTTC.